This passage covers 14 T cell receptor beta chains from one sample sequenced in a study of T-cell memory formation after mild COVID-19. One entry per CDR3 protein results from TCRdb running MiXCR on the 5' RACE reads. The table lists approximately 450,000 distinct CDR3 sequences, 15% to 20% of them singletons. The material sequenced was PBMCs or a T cell subset sorted from them (not recorded which). The receptor source for this set is an adult woman who had mild COVID-19 (a few samples of this study predate the infection). Cell type and time point are not known.

The genes are TRBV12-3 or TRBV12-4 and TRBJ2-5; TRBD1 might be the D (6 bases). CDR3 length equals 16 residues. Trimming pared 1 base from V and 2 bases from J, leaving 14 bases between. The CDR3 DNA reads as TGTGCCAGCAGTTTAGGGCTAAACAGGGTTCAAGAGACCCAGTACTTC. It yields the protein CASSLGLNRVQETQYF.

This clonotype has a handful of counts. The rearrangement uses TRBV4-3 and TRBJ2-2; 12 bases fit TRBD2. Looked up from germline, CDR1 is LGHNA and CDR2 is YSLEER. Losses at the gene ends were 0 bases for V and 5 bases for J; bases not matched to a gene: 7. This CDR3 is 18 amino acids long. CDR3 sequence: CASSQESPGTSGTGELFF. The DNA for the CDR3 is TGCGCCAGCAGCCAAGAATCCCCGGGGACTAGCGGGACCGGGGAGCTGTTTTTT.

This clonotype has just a few counts. The CDR3 sequence: CSASTGTDNQPQHF. The CDR3 DNA sequence: TGCAGTGCCAGTACCGGGACCGATAATCAGCCCCAGCATTTT. This chain uses TRBV20-1 with TRBJ1-5, with D possibly matching TRBD1 (5 bases). Trimming shortened V by 6 bases and J by 4 bases, and 16 bases separated the two germline ends. The germline gives CDR1 DFQATT, CDR2 SNEGSKA (reference sequence). There are 14 residues in the CDR3.

The chain carries TRBV5-1 and TRBJ2-3; D is uncertain. V lost 1 base, J lost 4 bases, and 13 bases lay in between. The CDR3 loop spans 15 amino acids. Germline V gene sequence: CDR1 SGHRS, CDR2 YFSETQ. This chain's CDR3 is CASSLPQNPPDTQYF. In DNA, the CDR3 is TGCGCCAGCAGCTTGCCCCAGAACCCCCCAGATACGCAGTATTTT.

This clonotype was seen repeatedly, ten times or more. V is TRBV6-5 and J is TRBJ2-2; D is unresolved. The ends were cut back, 6 bases at V and 2 bases at J, with 4 bases in the middle. The CDR3 contains 12 residues. Germline V gene lookup returns CDR1 MNHEY and CDR2 SVGAGI. CDR3 in DNA: TGTGCCAGCAGGAGAAACACCGGGGAGCTGTTTTTT. Amino acids: CASRRNTGELFF.

CDR3 region: CASSEVGAGELFF. In DNA form, the CDR3 reads TGTGCCAGCAGTGAGGTGGGGGCCGGGGAGCTGTTTTTT. V and J are TRBV6-4 and TRBJ2-2; D may be TRBD1 or TRBD2 (5 bases each). This CDR3 is built from 13 residues. V lost 3 bases to trimming and J lost 6 bases, with 8 bases between them. Germline V gene lookup returns CDR1 MRHNA and CDR2 SNTAGT.

Only a few counts were recorded for this clonotype. The genes are TRBV6-5 and TRBJ2-1; 7 nucleotides match TRBD1. V was clipped by 6 bases and J by 10 bases; unmatched bases: 6. Per the germline V gene, CDR1 is MNHEY and CDR2 is SVGAGI. CDR3 length: 12 amino acids. For the CDR3, the DNA is TGTGCCAGCAGCGACAGGGTTGGGGAGCAGTTCTTC. Protein sequence: CASSDRVGEQFF.

A few counts support this clonotype. The chain is built from TRBV5-1 and TRBJ2-3; 7 bases are a match to TRBD2. The ends lost 4 bases at V and 4 bases at J; junction bases unmatched: 6. The CDR3 consists of 14 residues. CDR1 and CDR2 from the germline V gene are SGHRS and YFSETQ. DNA of the CDR3: TGCGCCAGCAGCCCCCCTAGCGGAGCAGATACGCAGTATTTT. This translates into CASSPPSGADTQYF.

This clonotype was picked up a small number of times. The chain links TRBV5-1 to TRBJ2-2, with 11 bases lining up with TRBD2. The V and J ends lost 3 bases and 2 bases, in that order; junction bases with no gene match: 9. The germline V gene encodes CDR1 SGHRS and CDR2 YFSETQ. There are 18 residues in the CDR3. The CDR3 nucleotides are TGCGCCAGCAGCTCCCTCGGACTAGCGGGCAGAAACACCGGGGAGCTGTTTTTT. Translated: CASSSLGLAGRNTGELFF.

This clonotype has a handful of counts. The rearrangement links TRBV4-1 to TRBJ2-5, with 11 nucleotides matching TRBD2. After removal of 0 bases from V and 4 bases from J, the junction contained 10 bases not matched to a gene. CDR3 size: 18 residues. The germline V gene has CDR1 MGHRA and CDR2 YSYEKL. The chain's CDR3 is CASSQDLTLAGGLETQYF. In DNA, the CDR3 is TGCGCCAGCAGCCAAGATCTCACGCTAGCGGGGGGCTTAGAGACCCAGTACTTC.

The chain uses TRBV9 and TRBJ2-7; D not resolved. CDR1 and CDR2 from the germline V gene are SGDLS and YYNGEE. V dropped 0 bases and J dropped 1 base, with 17 bases sitting between them. The CDR3 has 17 amino acids. CDR3 residues: CASSVAYRSASSYEQYF. CDR3 in DNA: TGTGCCAGCAGCGTAGCTTATAGGTCAGCGTCTTCCTACGAGCAGTACTTC.

This clonotype was counted a few times. The V call is TRBV12-3 or TRBV12-4, the J call TRBJ1-3; no clear D gene. V lost 0 bases, J lost 0 bases, and 6 bases lay in between. The CDR3 is 15 residues long. CDR3 region: CASSLASTSGNTIYF. CDR3 DNA: TGTGCCAGCAGTTTAGCTTCTACCTCTGGAAACACCATATATTTT.

This clonotype was counted at least ten times. The chain carries TRBV5-1 and TRBJ1-4; D unclear. CDR3 length: 13 residues. CDR1 and CDR2 (germline): SGHRS, YFSETQ. V was cut by 4 bases and J by 12 bases, with 16 bases left in between. This CDR3 is CASSPQDEAELFF. The CDR3 nucleotides are TGCGCCAGCAGCCCCCAGGACGAGGCAGAACTGTTTTTT.

This clonotype was seen a handful of times. The genes are TRBV11-2 and TRBJ2-7; D possibly corresponds to TRBD1 (6 bases). Per germline, CDR1 SGHAT and CDR2 FQNNGV. CDR3 length equals 13 residues. Trimming cost V 4 bases and J 5 bases, with 12 bases left between them. This CDR3 is CASSSQGANEQYF. As DNA, the CDR3 is TGTGCCAGCAGCTCACAGGGAGCCAACGAGCAGTACTTC.